The 19 T cell receptor beta chains presented below share a single source sample, sequenced in a study of blood T cell repertoires in COVID-19. Generated by immunoSEQ multiplex PCR, the TCRdb table keeps only in-frame clones and is missing some. The profile shows under 200,000 clones, around 87% of them singletons. Sample: peripheral blood. The origin of the receptors is a man between 35 and 55 years old with active or convalescent COVID-19.

This chain connects TRBV5-5 to TRBJ1-1; 8 nucleotides align to TRBD1. The J segment lost 0 bases and the V segment lost 3 bases, leaving 10 bases of the junction unmatched. The length of the CDR3 is 17 residues. Germline V gives CDR1 SGHKS, CDR2 YYEKEE (reference sequence). The CDR3 sequence: CASSSRTGSTMNTEAFF. The CDR3 DNA is TGTGCCAGCAGCTCCCGGACAGGGTCCACCATGAACACTGAAGCTTTCTTT.

V gene TRBV6-1 combines with J gene TRBJ1-3; TRBD1 agrees at 7 bases. This CDR3 is 14 amino acids long. The J segment lost 4 bases and the V segment lost 3 bases, leaving 3 bases of the junction unmatched. The V gene's germline CDR1 is MNHNS and CDR2 SASEGT. CDR3 amino acids: CASSERGRGNTIYF. CDR3 nucleotides: TGTGCCAGCAGTGAGAGGGGGCGAGGAAACACCATATATTTT.

The chain is built from TRBV5-1 and TRBJ1-2, with 10 bases matching TRBD1. The V gene end was trimmed by 0 bases and the J gene end by 4 bases; junction bases not matched to a gene: 0. The CDR3 extends over 14 amino acids. Germline CDR1 reads SGHRS; CDR2 reads YFSETQ. CDR3 region: CASSLGTGGYGYTF. The CDR3 DNA reads TGCGCCAGCAGCTTGGGGACAGGGGGCTATGGCTACACCTTC. Supplemented by reference TRBV5-1 and TRBJ1-2, the full variable domain reads KAGVTQTPRYLIKTRGQQVTLSCSPISGHRSVSWYQQTPGQGLQFLFEYFSETQRNKGNFPGRFSGRQFSNSRSEMNVSTLELGDSALYLCASSLGTGGYGYTFGSGTRLTVV.

The chain links TRBV5-1 to TRBJ1-1; possible D gene TRBD1, 6 bases. Trimming left V 2 bases short and J 0 bases short, with 8 bases between. Germline V gene sequence: CDR1 SGHRS, CDR2 YFSETQ. The CDR3 covers 14 residues. The CDR3 DNA is TGCGCCAGCAGCTTTACAGGGCTGAACACTGAAGCTTTCTTT. Translating gives CASSFTGLNTEAFF. Full variable domain (rest looked up from reference TRBV5-1 and TRBJ1-1): KAGVTQTPRYLIKTRGQQVTLSCSPISGHRSVSWYQQTPGQGLQFLFEYFSETQRNKGNFPGRFSGRQFSNSRSEMNVSTLELGDSALYLCASSFTGLNTEAFFGQGTRLTVV.

The chain combines TRBV7-2 with TRBJ1-4; D possibly corresponds to TRBD1 (5 bases). The CDR3 is made up of 13 amino acids. V was shortened by 5 bases and J by 2 bases, with 6 bases between the two germline ends. CDR1 and CDR2 (germline): SGHTA, FQGNSA. CDR3 in amino acids: CASSKGTNEKLFF. The DNA for the CDR3 is TGTGCCAGCAGCAAGGGGACTAATGAAAAACTGTTTTTT.

J is TRBJ2-3 and V is TRBV6-1; tentatively, D is TRBD2 (5 bases). V shed 0 bases and J shed 1 base, with 11 bases lying between them. From germline, CDR1 is MNHNS and CDR2 SASEGT. The CDR3 extends over 16 amino acids. In DNA form, the CDR3 reads TGTGCCAGCAGTGAAGCGAGGGCTAGCCGCACAGATACGCAGTATTTT. Protein: CASSEARASRTDTQYF.

The chain employs TRBV12-3 or TRBV12-4 and TRBJ2-1; unclear D gene. V lost 7 bases and J 7 bases, leaving 8 bases between the germline ends. This CDR3 has 11 residues. The CDR3 is CASTSSNEQFF. Written as DNA, the CDR3 is TGTGCCAGCACCTCTAGTAATGAGCAGTTCTTC.

The chain joins TRBV5-1 to TRBJ1-4; maybe TRBD1 (5 bases). There are 14 residues in the CDR3. The germline V gene encodes CDR1 SGHRS and CDR2 YFSETQ. V was trimmed by 5 bases and J by 7 bases, leaving 15 bases between them. For the CDR3, the DNA is TGCGCCAGCAGGGCGACACCCGGGGGTGAAAAACTGTTTTTT. This encodes CASRATPGGEKLFF.

This clone appeared a single time. The rearrangement joins TRBV25-1 to TRBJ1-1; 7 bases match TRBD1. The CDR3 covers 17 residues. Trimming took 4 bases from V and 0 from J; bases not matched to a gene: 11. Germline CDR1 is MGHDK and CDR2 is SYGVNS. The CDR3 is CASSALSEGAVNTEAFF. The CDR3 DNA follows: TGTGCCAGCAGTGCCCTAAGCGAGGGGGCGGTGAACACTGAAGCTTTCTTT. The full variable domain, with the rest looked up from reference TRBV25-1 and TRBJ1-1, is EADIYQTPRYLVIGTGKKITLECSQTMGHDKMYWYQQDPGMELHLIHYSYGVNSTEKGDLSSESTVSRIRTEHFPLTLESARPSHTSQYLCASSALSEGAVNTEAFFGQGTRLTVV.

The rearrangement uses TRBV5-4 and TRBJ1-5; 7 bases agree with TRBD1. V lost 4 bases and J lost 5; bases outside the gene matches: 3. The CDR3 spans 13 residues. CDR1 and CDR2 from the germline V gene are SGHNT and YYREEE (reference sequence). CDR3 sequence reads: CASSMDRYQPQHF. The DNA for the CDR3 is TGTGCCAGCAGCATGGACAGGTATCAGCCCCAGCATTTT.

CDR3 sequence reads: CASGRQGPTAEQYF. CDR3 DNA sequence: TGTGCCAGCGGTAGACAGGGACCCACTGCGGAGCAGTACTTC. J is TRBJ2-7 and V is TRBV18, with 7 bases aligning to TRBD1. V shed 8 bases and J 7 bases; nucleotides not matched to a gene: 14. The CDR3 is 14 amino acids. Germline V gene sequence: CDR1 KGHSH, CDR2 LQKENI.

The V and J genes are TRBV18 and TRBJ2-6; 9 nucleotides line up with TRBD1. The CDR3 is 18 amino acids. V lost 3 bases to trimming and J lost 1 base; unmatched junction nucleotides: 7. The V gene's germline CDR1 is KGHSH and CDR2 LQKENI. CDR3 DNA sequence: TGTGCCAGCTCACCTTTGGGGACAGGGCAATCTGGGGCCAACGTCCTGACTTTC. It is translated as CASSPLGTGQSGANVLTF. The full variable domain, in which reference TRBV18 and TRBJ2-6 provide the parts outside the CDR3, is NAGVMQNPRHLVRRRGQEARLRCSPMKGHSHVYWYRQLPEEGLKFMVYLQKENIIDESGMPKERFSAEFPKEGPSILRIQQVVRGDSAAYFCASSPLGTGQSGANVLTFGAGSRLTVL.

About this clone itself: A read error may account for a junction end that differs from germline. The CDR3 region is CASSLNRDSAFVF. CDR3 nucleotide sequence: TGTGCCAGCAGCTTAAACCGGGACTCCGCCTTTGTCTTC. The chain links TRBV7-3 to TRBJ2-1, with D perhaps TRBD2 (6 bases). There are 13 residues in the CDR3. Germline V CDR1 and CDR2: SGHTA, FQGTGA.

The chain has TRBV11-3 and TRBJ2-1; a weak D match, TRBD1 (6 bases). The V end was cut by 2 bases, the J end by 7 bases, with 9 bases between. Germline CDR1 is SGHNT and CDR2 is YENEEA. The CDR3 spans 13 residues. CDR3 protein: CASSLSQGNEQFF. The CDR3 DNA reads TGTGCCAGCAGCTTATCCCAGGGGAATGAGCAGTTCTTC.

With regard to this clone: One end of the junction fails to match germline, which may point to a read error. The V gene is TRBV19, the J gene TRBJ1-5, with D maybe TRBD1 (5 bases). The germline V gene encodes CDR1 LNHDA and CDR2 SQIVND (reference sequence). The CDR3 has 13 residues. In DNA form, the CDR3 reads TGTGCCAGTAGCACCGACAGCCATCAGGCCCAGCATTTT. It translates to CASSTDSHQAQHF.

This clone was seen once. The chain couples TRBV28 to TRBJ1-5, with TRBD1 matching 8 bases. Germline V gene sequence: CDR1 MDHEN, CDR2 SYDVKM. The CDR3 covers 17 residues. Trimming removed 3 bases from V and 2 bases from J; junction bases left unmatched: 9. The CDR3 DNA sequence: TGTGCCAGCAGTTTCTTCGACAGGGGACGGGGCAATCAGCCCCAGCATTTT. It encodes CASSFFDRGRGNQPQHF.

The chain employs TRBV7-9 and TRBJ1-1; D remains unclear. The V gene's germline CDR1 is SEHNR and CDR2 FQNEAQ (reference sequence). This CDR3 spans 12 amino acids. V was pared by 5 bases and J by 11 bases, with 15 bases between. CDR3 sequence: CASSNPPGMAFF. The CDR3 DNA follows: TGTGCCAGCAGCAACCCTCCGGGGATGGCTTTCTTT.

The chain combines TRBV15 with TRBJ2-7, with a possible D match to TRBD1 (5 bases). The CDR3 length is 14 residues. The germline V gene encodes CDR1 LNHNV and CDR2 YYDKDF (reference sequence). The V end was cut by 1 base, the J end by 2 bases, with 9 bases between. DNA for the CDR3: TGTGCCACCAGCAGAGGACAGACTCCCTACGAGCAGTACTTC. Protein product: CATSRGQTPYEQYF.

This chain joins TRBV9 and TRBJ2-7, with D perhaps TRBD2 (7 bases). Germline V gene lookup returns CDR1 SGDLS and CDR2 YYNGEE. V lost 2 bases, J lost 0 bases, and 15 bases lay in between. The CDR3 has 16 residues. DNA of the CDR3: TGTGCCAGCAGCGTCGGCGGGGGCCCTAGCTCCTACGAGCAGTACTTC. Protein product: CASSVGGGPSSYEQYF.